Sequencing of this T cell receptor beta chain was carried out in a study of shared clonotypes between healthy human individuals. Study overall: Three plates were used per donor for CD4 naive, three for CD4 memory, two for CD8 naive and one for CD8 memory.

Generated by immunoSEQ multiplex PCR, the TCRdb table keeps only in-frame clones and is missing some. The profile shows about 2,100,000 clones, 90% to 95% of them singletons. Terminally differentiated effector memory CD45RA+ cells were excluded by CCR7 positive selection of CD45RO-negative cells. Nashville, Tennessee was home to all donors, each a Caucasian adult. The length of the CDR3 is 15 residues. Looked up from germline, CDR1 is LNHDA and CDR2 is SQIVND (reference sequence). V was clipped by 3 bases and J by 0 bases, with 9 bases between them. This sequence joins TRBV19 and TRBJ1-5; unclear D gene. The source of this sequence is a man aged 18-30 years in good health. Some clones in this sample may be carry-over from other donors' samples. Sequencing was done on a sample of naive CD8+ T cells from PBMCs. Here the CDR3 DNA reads TGTGCCAGTAGTATCAGCCGGAATAGCAATCAGCCCCAGCATTTT. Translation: CASSISRNSNQPQHF.